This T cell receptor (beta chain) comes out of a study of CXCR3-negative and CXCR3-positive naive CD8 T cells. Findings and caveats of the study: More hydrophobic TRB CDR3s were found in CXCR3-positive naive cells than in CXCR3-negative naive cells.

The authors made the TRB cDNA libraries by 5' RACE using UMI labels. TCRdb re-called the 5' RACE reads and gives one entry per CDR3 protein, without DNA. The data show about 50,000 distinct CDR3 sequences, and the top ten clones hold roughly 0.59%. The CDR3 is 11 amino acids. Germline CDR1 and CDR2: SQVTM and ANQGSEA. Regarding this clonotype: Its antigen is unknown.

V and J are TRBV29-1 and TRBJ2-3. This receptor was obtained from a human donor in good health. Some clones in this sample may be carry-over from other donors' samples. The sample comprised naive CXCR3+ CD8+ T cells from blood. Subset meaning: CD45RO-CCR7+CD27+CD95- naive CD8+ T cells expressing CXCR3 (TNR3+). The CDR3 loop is CSVASTDTQYF.